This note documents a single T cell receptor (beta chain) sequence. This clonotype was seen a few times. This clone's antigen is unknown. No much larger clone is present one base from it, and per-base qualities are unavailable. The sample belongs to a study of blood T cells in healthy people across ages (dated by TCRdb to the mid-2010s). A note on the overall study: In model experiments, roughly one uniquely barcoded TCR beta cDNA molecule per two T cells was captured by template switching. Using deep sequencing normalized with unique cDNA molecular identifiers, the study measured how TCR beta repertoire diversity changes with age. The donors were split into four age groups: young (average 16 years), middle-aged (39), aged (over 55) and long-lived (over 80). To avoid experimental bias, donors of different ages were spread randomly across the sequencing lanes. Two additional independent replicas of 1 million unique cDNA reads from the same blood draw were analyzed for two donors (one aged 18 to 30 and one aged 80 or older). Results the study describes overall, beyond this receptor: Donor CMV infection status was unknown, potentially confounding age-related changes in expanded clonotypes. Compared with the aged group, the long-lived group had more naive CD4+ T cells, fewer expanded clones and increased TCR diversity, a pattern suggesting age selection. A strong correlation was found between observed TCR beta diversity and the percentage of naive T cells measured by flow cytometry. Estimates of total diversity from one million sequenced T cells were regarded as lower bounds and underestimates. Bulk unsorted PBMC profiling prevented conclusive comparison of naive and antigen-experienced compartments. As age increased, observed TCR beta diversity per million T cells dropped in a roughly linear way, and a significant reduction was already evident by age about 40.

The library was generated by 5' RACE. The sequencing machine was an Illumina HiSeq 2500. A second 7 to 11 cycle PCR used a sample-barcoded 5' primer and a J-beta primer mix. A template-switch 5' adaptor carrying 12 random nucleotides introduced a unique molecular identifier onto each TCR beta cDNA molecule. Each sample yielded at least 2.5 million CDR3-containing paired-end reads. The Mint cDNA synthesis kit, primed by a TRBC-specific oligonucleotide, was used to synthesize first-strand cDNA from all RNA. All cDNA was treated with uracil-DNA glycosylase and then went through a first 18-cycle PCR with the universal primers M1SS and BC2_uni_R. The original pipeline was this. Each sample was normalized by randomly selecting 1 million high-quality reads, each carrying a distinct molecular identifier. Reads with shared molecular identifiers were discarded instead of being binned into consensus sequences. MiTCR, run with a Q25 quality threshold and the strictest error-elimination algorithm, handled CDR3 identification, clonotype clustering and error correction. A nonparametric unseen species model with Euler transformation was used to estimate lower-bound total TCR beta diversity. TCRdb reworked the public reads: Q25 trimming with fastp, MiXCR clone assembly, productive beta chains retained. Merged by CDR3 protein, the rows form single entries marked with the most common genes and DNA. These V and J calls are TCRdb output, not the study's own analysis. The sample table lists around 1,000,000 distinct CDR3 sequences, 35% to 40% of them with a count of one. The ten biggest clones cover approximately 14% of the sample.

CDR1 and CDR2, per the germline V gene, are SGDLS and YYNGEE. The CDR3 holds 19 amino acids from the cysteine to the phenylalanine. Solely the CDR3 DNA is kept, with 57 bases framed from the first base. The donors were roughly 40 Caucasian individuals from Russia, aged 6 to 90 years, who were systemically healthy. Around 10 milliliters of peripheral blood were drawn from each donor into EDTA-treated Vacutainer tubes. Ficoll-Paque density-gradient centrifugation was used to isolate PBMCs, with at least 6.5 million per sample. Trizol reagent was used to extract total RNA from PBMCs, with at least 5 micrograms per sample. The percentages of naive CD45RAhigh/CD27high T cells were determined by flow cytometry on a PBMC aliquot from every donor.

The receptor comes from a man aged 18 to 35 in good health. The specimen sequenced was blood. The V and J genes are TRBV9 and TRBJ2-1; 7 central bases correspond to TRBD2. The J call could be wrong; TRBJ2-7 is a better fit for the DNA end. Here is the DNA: TGTGCCAGCAGCCCATCCCGGGACTACGAAACGAGCTCCTACAATGAGCAGTACTTC. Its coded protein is CASSPSRDYETSSYNEQYF.